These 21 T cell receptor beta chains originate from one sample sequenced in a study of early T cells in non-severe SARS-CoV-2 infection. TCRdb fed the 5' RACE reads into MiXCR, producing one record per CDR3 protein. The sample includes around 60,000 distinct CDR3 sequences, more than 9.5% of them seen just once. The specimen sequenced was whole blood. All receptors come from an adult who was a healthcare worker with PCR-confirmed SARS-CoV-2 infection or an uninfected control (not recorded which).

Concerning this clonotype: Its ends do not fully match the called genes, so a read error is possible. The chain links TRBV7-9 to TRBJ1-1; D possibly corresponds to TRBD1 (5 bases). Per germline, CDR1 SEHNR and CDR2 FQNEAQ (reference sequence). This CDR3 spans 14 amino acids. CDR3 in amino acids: CASSFTQGNTEALF. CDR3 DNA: TGTGCCAGCAGCTTTACCCAGGGCAACACTGAAGCTCTCTTT.

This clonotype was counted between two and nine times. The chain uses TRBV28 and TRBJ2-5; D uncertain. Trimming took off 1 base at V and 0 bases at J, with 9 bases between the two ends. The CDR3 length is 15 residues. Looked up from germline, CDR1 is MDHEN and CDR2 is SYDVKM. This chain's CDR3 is CASSLSPAYQETQYF. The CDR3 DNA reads TGTGCCAGCAGTTTATCTCCGGCGTACCAAGAGACCCAGTACTTC.

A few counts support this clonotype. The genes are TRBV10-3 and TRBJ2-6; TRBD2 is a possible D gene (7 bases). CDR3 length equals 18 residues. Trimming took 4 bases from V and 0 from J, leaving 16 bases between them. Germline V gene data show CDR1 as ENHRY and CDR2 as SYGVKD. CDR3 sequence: CAISVGGASLSGANVLTF. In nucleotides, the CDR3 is TGTGCCATCAGTGTAGGGGGGGCTTCACTCTCTGGGGCCAACGTCCTGACTTTC.

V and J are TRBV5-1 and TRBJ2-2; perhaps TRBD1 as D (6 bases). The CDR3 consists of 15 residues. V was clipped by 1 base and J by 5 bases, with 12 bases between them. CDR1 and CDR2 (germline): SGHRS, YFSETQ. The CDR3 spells CASSLYRAETGELFF. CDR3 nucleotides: TGCGCCAGCAGCTTGTACAGGGCAGAAACCGGGGAGCTGTTTTTT.

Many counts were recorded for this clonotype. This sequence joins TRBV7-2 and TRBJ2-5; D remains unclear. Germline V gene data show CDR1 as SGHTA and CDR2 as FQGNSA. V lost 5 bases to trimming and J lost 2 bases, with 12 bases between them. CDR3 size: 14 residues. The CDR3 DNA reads TGTGCCAGCAGCCCAGGACCCCTTCAAGAGACCCAGTACTTC. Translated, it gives CASSPGPLQETQYF.

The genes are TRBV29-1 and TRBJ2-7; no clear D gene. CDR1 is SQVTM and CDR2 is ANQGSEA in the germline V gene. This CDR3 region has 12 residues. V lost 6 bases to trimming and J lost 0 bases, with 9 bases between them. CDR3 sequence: CSVGDPSYEQYF. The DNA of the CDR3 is TGCAGCGTCGGAGACCCCTCCTACGAGCAGTACTTC.

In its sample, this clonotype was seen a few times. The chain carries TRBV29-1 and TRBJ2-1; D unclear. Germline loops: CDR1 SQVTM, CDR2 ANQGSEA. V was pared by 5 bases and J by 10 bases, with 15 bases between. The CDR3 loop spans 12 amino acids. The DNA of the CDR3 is TGCAGCGTTTTTAACGTCCGGACGGAGCAGTTCTTC. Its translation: CSVFNVRTEQFF.

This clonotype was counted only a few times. CDR3 protein: CASSALGGATQYF. CDR3 sequence (DNA): TGTGCCAGCAGTGCACTGGGGGGAGCTACGCAGTATTTT. The V and J genes are TRBV28 and TRBJ2-3; weak D call: TRBD2 (6 bases). The CDR3 length is 13 residues. CDR1 is MDHEN and CDR2 is SYDVKM in the germline V gene. Trimming took 5 bases from V and 8 from J, leaving 14 bases between them.

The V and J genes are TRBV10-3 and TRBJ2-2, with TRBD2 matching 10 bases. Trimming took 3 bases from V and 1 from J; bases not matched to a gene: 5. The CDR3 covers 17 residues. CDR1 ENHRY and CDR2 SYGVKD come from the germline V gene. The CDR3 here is CAISDPTSGVNTGELFF. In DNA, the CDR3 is TGTGCCATCAGTGACCCCACTAGCGGGGTGAACACCGGGGAGCTGTTTTTT.

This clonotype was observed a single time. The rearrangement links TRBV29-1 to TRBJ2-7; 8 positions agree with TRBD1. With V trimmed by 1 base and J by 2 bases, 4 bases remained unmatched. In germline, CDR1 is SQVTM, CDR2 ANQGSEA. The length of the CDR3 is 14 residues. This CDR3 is CSVEGGQAPYEQYF. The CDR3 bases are TGCAGCGTTGAAGGGGGACAGGCGCCCTACGAGCAGTACTTC.

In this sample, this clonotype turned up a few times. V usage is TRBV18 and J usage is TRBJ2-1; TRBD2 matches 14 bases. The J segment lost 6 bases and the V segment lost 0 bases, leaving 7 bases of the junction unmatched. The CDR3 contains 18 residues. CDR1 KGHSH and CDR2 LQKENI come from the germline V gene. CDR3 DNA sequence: TGTGCCAGCTCACCACCCGGACTAGCGGGAGGAGGGCTCAATGAGCAGTTCTTC. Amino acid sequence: CASSPPGLAGGGLNEQFF.

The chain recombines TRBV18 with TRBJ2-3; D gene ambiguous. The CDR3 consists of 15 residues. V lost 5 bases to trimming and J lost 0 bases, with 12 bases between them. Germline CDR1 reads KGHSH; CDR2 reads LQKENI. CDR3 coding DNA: TGTGCCAGCTCAGCAGACTTGACTAGCACAGATACGCAGTATTTT. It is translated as CASSADLTSTDTQYF.

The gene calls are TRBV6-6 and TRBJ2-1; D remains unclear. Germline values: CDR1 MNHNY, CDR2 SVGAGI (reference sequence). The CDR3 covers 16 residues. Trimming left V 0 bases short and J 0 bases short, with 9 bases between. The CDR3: CASSYSRQVSYNEQFF. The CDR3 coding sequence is TGTGCCAGCAGTTACTCGCGGCAGGTCTCCTACAATGAGCAGTTCTTC.

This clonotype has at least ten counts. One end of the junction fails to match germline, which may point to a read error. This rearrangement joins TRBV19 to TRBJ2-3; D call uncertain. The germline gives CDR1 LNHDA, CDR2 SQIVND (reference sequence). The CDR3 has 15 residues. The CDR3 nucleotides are TGTGCCAGTAGTTTAGACACAAGGAGCACAGATACGCAGTATTTT. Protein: CASSLDTRSTDTQYF.

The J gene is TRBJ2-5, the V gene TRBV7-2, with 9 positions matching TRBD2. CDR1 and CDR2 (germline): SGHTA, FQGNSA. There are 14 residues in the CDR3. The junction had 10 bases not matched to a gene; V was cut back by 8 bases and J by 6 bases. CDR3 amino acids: CASATSGPHQTQYF. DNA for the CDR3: TGTGCCAGCGCGACTAGCGGACCTCACCAGACCCAGTACTTC.

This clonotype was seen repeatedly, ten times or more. Here the CDR3 reads CASSLDFDGETQYF. CDR3 in DNA: TGTGCCAGCAGCTTAGATTTTGATGGAGAGACCCAGTACTTC. The chain joins TRBV11-3 to TRBJ2-5, with D unclear. This CDR3 contains 14 residues. Germline V gene sequence: CDR1 SGHNT, CDR2 YENEEA. The germline V and J ends were trimmed by 0 bases and 4 bases, with 9 bases remaining between them.

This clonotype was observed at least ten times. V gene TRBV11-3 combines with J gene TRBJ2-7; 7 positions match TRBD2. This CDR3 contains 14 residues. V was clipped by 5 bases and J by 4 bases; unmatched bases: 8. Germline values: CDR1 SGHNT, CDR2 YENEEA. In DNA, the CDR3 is TGTGCCAGCAGCAAACCGGGACTACAGTACGAGCAGTACTTC. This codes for CASSKPGLQYEQYF.

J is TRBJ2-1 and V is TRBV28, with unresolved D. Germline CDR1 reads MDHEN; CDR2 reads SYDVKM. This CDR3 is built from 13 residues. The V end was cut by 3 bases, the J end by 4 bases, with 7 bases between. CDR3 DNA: TGTGCCAGCAGTTTGACGCGGTACAATGAGCAGTTCTTC. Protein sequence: CASSLTRYNEQFF.

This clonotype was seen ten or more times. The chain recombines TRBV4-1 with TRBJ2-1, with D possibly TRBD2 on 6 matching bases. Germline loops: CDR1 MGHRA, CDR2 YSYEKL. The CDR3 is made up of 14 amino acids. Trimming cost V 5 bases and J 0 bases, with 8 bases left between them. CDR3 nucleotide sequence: TGCGCCAGCAGCGGGGGGAGCTCCTACAATGAGCAGTTCTTC. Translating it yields CASSGGSSYNEQFF.

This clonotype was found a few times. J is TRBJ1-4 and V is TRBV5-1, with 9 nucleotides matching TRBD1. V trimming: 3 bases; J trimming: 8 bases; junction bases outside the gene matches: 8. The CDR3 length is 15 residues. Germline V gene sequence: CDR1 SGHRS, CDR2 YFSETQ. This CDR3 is CASSWGTGWEEKLFF. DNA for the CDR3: TGCGCCAGCAGCTGGGGGACAGGGTGGGAAGAAAAACTGTTTTTT.

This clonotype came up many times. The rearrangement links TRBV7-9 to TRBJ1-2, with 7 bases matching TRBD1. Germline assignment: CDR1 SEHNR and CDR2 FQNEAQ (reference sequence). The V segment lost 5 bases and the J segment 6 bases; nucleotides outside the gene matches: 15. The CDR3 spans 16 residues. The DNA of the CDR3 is TGTGCCAGCAGCGTGGTGCCGGGACAGCCCGGACATGGCTACACCTTC. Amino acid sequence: CASSVVPGQPGHGYTF. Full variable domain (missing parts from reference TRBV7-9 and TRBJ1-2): DTGVSQNPRHKITKRGQNVTFRCDPISEHNRLYWYRQTLGQGPEFLTYFQNEAQLEKSRLLSDRFSAERPKGSFSTLEIQRTEQGDSAMYLCASSVVPGQPGHGYTFGSGTRLTVV.